The TCR beta chain under discussion was sequenced for a study of blood T cell repertoires in COVID-19. Study summary: The United States, Italy and Spain provided the acute and convalescent COVID-19 samples. The analysed material was cDNA or gDNA that came from T cells, B-cell-depleted T cells, or PBMCs.

Original processing methods: Amplified reference gene primers provided the basis for estimating nucleated cell counts. Assay: immunoSEQ multiplex PCR; the TCRdb copy retains only in-frame clones and omits some. V, J and clone size are those of that table, while D and trimming were read from the DNA. The sample shows fewer than 600,000 clones, roughly 87% of them seen only once. Enrolled during active infection, Seattle patients were then followed longitudinally. This TCR came from a man aged 18 to 29 with COVID-19, enrolled during active disease. Material: peripheral blood.

The chain's CDR3 is CASSLGRGKETQYF. The DNA for the CDR3 is TGCGCCAGCAGCTTAGGCAGGGGAAAAGAGACCCAGTACTTC. V usage is TRBV5-1 and J usage is TRBJ2-5, with D tentatively TRBD1 (6 bases). The CDR3 contains 14 residues. Trimming left V 2 bases short and J 3 bases short, with 11 bases between. The germline V gene encodes CDR1 SGHRS and CDR2 YFSETQ. Based on the CDR3 plus reference TRBV5-1 and TRBJ2-5, the full variable domain is KAGVTQTPRYLIKTRGQQVTLSCSPISGHRSVSWYQQTPGQGLQFLFEYFSETQRNKGNFPGRFSGRQFSNSRSEMNVSTLELGDSALYLCASSLGRGKETQYFGPGTRLLVL.